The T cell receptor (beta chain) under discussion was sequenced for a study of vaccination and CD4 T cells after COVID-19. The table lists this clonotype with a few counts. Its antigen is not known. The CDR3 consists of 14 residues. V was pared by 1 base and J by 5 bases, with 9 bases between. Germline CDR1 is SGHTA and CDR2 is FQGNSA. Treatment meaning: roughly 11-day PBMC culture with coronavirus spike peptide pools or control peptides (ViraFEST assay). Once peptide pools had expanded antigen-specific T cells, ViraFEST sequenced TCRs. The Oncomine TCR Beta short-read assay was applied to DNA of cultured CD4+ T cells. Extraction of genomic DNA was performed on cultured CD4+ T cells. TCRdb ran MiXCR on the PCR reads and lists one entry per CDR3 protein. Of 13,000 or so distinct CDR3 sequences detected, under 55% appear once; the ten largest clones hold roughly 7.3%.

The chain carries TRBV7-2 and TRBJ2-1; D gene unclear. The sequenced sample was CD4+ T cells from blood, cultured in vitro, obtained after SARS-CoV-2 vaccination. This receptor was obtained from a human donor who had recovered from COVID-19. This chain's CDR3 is CASSLEIANNEQFF. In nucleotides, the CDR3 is TGTGCCAGCAGCTTAGAGATAGCCAACAATGAGCAGTTCTTC.